The rows below give T cell receptor beta chains drawn from one sample of a study of graft-versus-host responses after intestinal transplantation. Sequenced by immunoSEQ multiplex PCR; TCRdb stores in-frame clones only, minus some. The table shows about 97,000 clones, with roughly nine tenths occurring only once. Which antigens these TCRs recognize remains unknown. The sequencing used unstimulated CD4+ T cells sorted from spleen or lymph node cells, collected before transplant. The source is a human donor who was the organ donor for an intestinal transplant. Both conserved end residues are part of each CDR3. D genes are given only for firm matches. Not all rows give a size; the values are once, few, many and, for expanded clones, a class.

CDR3 length: 19; clone size: NA; D gene: NA; J gene: TRBJ2-6; V gene: TRBV7-6; CDR3 DNA: TGTGCCAGCAGCTTAACAGCGGGACAGGATGCTTTTGGGGCCAACGTCCTGACTTTC; CDR3 protein: CASSLTAGQDAFGANVLTF
CDR3 length: 13; clone size: NA; D gene: TRBD1; J gene: TRBJ1-4; V gene: TRBV11-2; CDR3 DNA: TGTGCCAGCAGCCCCCGGACAGGGGAAAAACTGTTTTTT; CDR3 protein: CASSPRTGEKLFF
CDR3 length: 13; clone size: NA; D gene: NA; J gene: TRBJ2-7; V gene: TRBV27; CDR3 DNA: TGTGCCAGCAGTTTGGAGCAGTATTACGAGCAGTACTTC; CDR3 protein: CASSLEQYYEQYF
CDR3 length: 13; clone size: NA; D gene: NA; J gene: TRBJ1-5; V gene: TRBV5-6; CDR3 DNA: TGTGCCAGCAGCTTGCGCAGGGCTCAGCCCCAGCATTTT; CDR3 protein: CASSLRRAQPQHF
CDR3 length: 12; clone size: NA; D gene: NA; J gene: TRBJ2-7; V gene: TRBV7-2; CDR3 DNA: TGTGCCAGCAGCTCACAGGCCTACGAGCAGTACTTC; CDR3 protein: CASSSQAYEQYF
CDR3 length: 15; clone size: once; D gene: TRBD1; J gene: TRBJ2-7; V gene: TRBV7-3; CDR3 DNA: TGTGCCAGCAGCTCCTGGACAGGGTATACGTACGAGCAGTACTTC; CDR3 protein: CASSSWTGYTYEQYF
CDR3 length: 15; clone size: once; D gene: TRBD1; J gene: TRBJ2-2; V gene: TRBV4-1; CDR3 DNA: TGCGCCAGCAGCCAAGAAGGACAGGGGCACGGGGAGCTGTTTTTT; CDR3 protein: CASSQEGQGHGELFF
CDR3 length: 18; clone size: NA; D gene: NA; J gene: TRBJ1-5; V gene: TRBV7-2; CDR3 DNA: TGTGCCAGCAGCGCCCGAATTAACAGGGCTCTTAGCAATCAGCCCCAGCATTTT; CDR3 protein: CASSARINRALSNQPQHF
CDR3 length: 15; clone size: few; D gene: TRBD1; J gene: TRBJ1-4; V gene: TRBV7-2; CDR3 DNA: TGTGCCAGCAGCATCTCTCCCGGGACAGGGGGAAAACTGTTTTTT; CDR3 protein: CASSISPGTGGKLFF
CDR3 length: 13; clone size: few; D gene: NA; J gene: TRBJ1-3; V gene: TRBV9; CDR3 DNA: TGTGCCAGCAGCTTAACAGGGGGAAACACCATATATTTT; CDR3 protein: CASSLTGGNTIYF
CDR3 length: 18; clone size: NA; D gene: TRBD2; J gene: TRBJ2-1; V gene: TRBV6-1; CDR3 DNA: TGTGCCAGCAGTGAACCCCAACTTAGCGGGGGGGGGTACAATGAGCAGTTCTTC; CDR3 protein: CASSEPQLSGGGYNEQFF
CDR3 length: 14; clone size: once; D gene: NA; J gene: TRBJ2-5; V gene: TRBV19; CDR3 DNA: TGTGCCAGTAGCGTGGCGGGGCTCCGTGAGACCCAGTACTTC; CDR3 protein: CASSVAGLRETQYF
CDR3 length: 17; clone size: NA; D gene: NA; J gene: TRBJ1-3; V gene: TRBV18; CDR3 DNA: TGTGCCAGCTCCCACGGCGCACGCCGGGGGTCTGGAAACACCATATATTTT; CDR3 protein: CASSHGARRGSGNTIYF
CDR3 length: 16; clone size: NA; D gene: TRBD2; J gene: TRBJ2-3; V gene: TRBV4-2; CDR3 DNA: TGTGCCAGCAGCCCCAGGACTAGCGGGGGCACAGATACGCAGTATTTT; CDR3 protein: CASSPRTSGGTDTQYF
CDR3 length: 14; clone size: NA; D gene: NA; J gene: TRBJ2-2; V gene: TRBV2; CDR3 DNA: TGTGCCAGCGTTCTAGGTTTTCTGGCCGGGGAGCTGTTTTTT; CDR3 protein: CASVLGFLAGELFF
CDR3 length: 17; clone size: once; D gene: NA; J gene: TRBJ2-3; V gene: TRBV28; CDR3 DNA: TGTGCCAGCACCCCGGGCGGGGCTAGTTGGAACACAGATACGCAGTATTTT; CDR3 protein: CASTPGGASWNTDTQYF
CDR3 length: 13; clone size: NA; D gene: NA; J gene: TRBJ1-2; V gene: TRBV28; CDR3 DNA: TGTGCCAGCAGTTTATTTCCGAACTATGGCTACACCTTC; CDR3 protein: CASSLFPNYGYTF
CDR3 length: 15; clone size: NA; D gene: NA; J gene: TRBJ2-1; V gene: TRBV5-1; CDR3 DNA: TGCGCCAGCAGCTCGGCGGTAGGAACTTACAATGAGCAGTTCTTC; CDR3 protein: CASSSAVGTYNEQFF
CDR3 length: 18; clone size: NA; D gene: TRBD1; J gene: TRBJ1-2; V gene: TRBV4-2; CDR3 DNA: TGTGCCAGCAGCCAAGTAGGACAGGGCGGAGTACAAATCTATGGCTACACCTTC; CDR3 protein: CASSQVGQGGVQIYGYTF